This T cell receptor beta chain was sequenced in a study of long-term antiretroviral therapy in people with HIV. Study at large: Earliest sampling preceded the 2015 immediate-ART recommendation by about a decade.

Version v3.0 of the immunoSEQ assay ran at survey level. Measured with immunoSEQ multiplex PCR; TCRdb has only the in-frame clones, and not every one. The sample yields tens of thousands of clones, about 95% seen once. Points from the study as a whole: Repertoires from HIV showed CDR3 length ranges narrower than those of controls.

This CDR3 has 14 amino acids. V was shortened by 0 bases and J by 3 bases, with 8 bases between the two germline ends. Germline V lookup: CDR1 SGHTA, CDR2 FQGTGA. In regard to this clone: The target antigen is unknown.

The rearrangement links TRBV7-3 to TRBJ1-1; D is possibly TRBD1 (6 bases). This clonotype was obtained from a young man with HIV. Sequences were derived from unsorted PBMCs, sampled 9 to 9.5 years after starting antiretroviral therapy. For the CDR3, the DNA is TGTGCCAGCAGCTTAACACCAGGGGACACTGAAGCTTTCTTT. This encodes CASSLTPGDTEAFF.